This TCR beta chain was recorded in a study of T cells in localized non-small cell lung cancer (dated by TCRdb to about 2020). Concerning the study at large: The study examined T cell repertoires in under 300 patients with early-stage NSCLC and compared tumors with uninvolved tumor-adjacent lungs. The cohort comprised roughly 240 treatment-naïve NSCLC patients with resected, localized lung tumors. NSCLC patients had a mean age of around 66 years, and around 140 were male and 107 female. What the authors observed across the whole study: Because the study design was exploratory, TCR variables were selected using unadjusted p-values without false-discovery rate correction. Higher T cell density in blood was associated with longer overall survival, whereas higher clonality in adjacent lung was associated with shorter survival. A median of approximately 55 of the top 100 tumor clones were detected in paired uninvolved adjacent lung, and 28 of these tumor clones were also found among the top 100 clones of the paired uninvolved adjacent lung. Because multi-region tumor sequencing was not performed, intratumor heterogeneity could not be ruled out. Uninvolved tumor-adjacent lung showed the highest T cell clonality, higher than tumor, which suggests more focused antigenic responses in the uninvolved tumor-adjacent lung.

V ends up 3 bases short and J 11 bases short, with an unmatched junction base count of 8. Taken from cysteine to phenylalanine, the CDR3 has 13 residues. The CDR3 DNA has 39 bases and is translated from base 1. Looking up the germline V gene yields CDR1 SGHNT and CDR2 YENEEA. At diagnosis, peripheral blood, uninvolved tumor-adjacent lung and tumor were collected and stored as a combination of fresh-frozen and FFPE material. For TCR repertoire profiling, blood samples were analyzed in the form of peripheral blood mononuclear cells. In the case of this clone: Its antigen remains unidentified. Base-call qualities are not available, and no considerably larger clone is one nucleotide away.

The immunoSEQ Assay was used to sequence TCR beta CDR3 regions from DNA. The original pipeline was this. T cell density was computed as TCR beta template counts normalized to usable DNA estimated by amplifying housekeeping genes. Using the preseqR package, richness was estimated by extrapolating to 120,000 templates for tissue samples and 400,000 templates for PBMC samples. Clonality was calculated as one minus Pielou's evenness. Tissue-enriched TCRs were identified by differential abundance testing using productive amino-acid clonotypes, minimum total count 5 and alpha 0.1. The Jaccard Index and the Morisita Overlap Index were used to quantify repertoire overlap between compartments. GLIPH clustered TCR beta CDR3s with public tetramer-defined viral CDR3s; viral motifs required at least three viral sequences plus V-gene enrichment. TCRdb re-hosts the immuneACCESS table, in-frame sequences only. Its copies lack some clones; in the studies checked, an unresolved V gene accounts for under half of them, and the cause for the rest is not known. V and J calls and clone size are copied from that table; D and trimming were computed from the DNA. The sample yields about 28,000 clones; about nine tenths were counted once. Roughly 7% of the sample is held by the ten biggest clonotypes.

The sequencing here drew on peripheral blood, taken before any cancer treatment. The receptor comes from a male donor older than 55 with stage I lung adenocarcinoma. The chain is assembled from TRBV11-3 and TRBJ1-1; 8 of the junction bases match TRBD1. The CDR3 reads CASSLTQGARAFF. The DNA sequence is TGTGCCAGCAGCTTGACTCAGGGGGCGCGGGCTTTCTTT.